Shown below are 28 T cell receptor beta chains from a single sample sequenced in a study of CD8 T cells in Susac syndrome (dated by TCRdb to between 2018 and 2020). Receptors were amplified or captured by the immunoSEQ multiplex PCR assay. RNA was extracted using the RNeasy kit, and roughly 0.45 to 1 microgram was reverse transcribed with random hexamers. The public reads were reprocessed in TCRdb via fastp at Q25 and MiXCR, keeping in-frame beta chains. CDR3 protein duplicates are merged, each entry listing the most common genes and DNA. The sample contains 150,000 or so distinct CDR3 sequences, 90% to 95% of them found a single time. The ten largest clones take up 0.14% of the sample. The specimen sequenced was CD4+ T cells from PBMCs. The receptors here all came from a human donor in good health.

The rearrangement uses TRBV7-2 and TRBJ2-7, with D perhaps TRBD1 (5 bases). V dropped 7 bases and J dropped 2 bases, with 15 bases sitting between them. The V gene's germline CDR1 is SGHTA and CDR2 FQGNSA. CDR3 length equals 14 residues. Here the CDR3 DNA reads TGTGCCAGCAACACCCTCAGGGTAACCTACGAGCAGTACTTC. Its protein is CASNTLRVTYEQYF. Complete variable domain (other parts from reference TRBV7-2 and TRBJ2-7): GAGVSQSPSNKVTEKGKDVELRCDPISGHTALYWYRQSLGQGLEFLIYFQGNSAPDKSGLPSDRFSAERTGGSVSTLTIQRTQQEDSAVYLCASNTLRVTYEQYFGPGTRLTVT.

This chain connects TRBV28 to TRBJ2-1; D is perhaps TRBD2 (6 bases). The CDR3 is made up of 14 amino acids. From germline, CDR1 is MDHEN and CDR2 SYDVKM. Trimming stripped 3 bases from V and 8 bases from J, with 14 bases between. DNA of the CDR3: TGTGCCAGCAGTTTCGGAGGGTTTCTTCATGAGCAGTTCTTC. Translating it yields CASSFGGFLHEQFF. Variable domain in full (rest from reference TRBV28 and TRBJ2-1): DVKVTQSSRYLVKRTGEKVFLECVQDMDHENMFWYRQDPGLGLRLIYFSYDVKMKEKGDIPEGYSVSREKKERFSLILESASTNQTSMYLCASSFGGFLHEQFFGPGTRLTVL.

CDR3 region: CSATLGGDSRTDTQYF. CDR3 bases: TGCAGTGCTACCCTAGGAGGCGATTCTAGGACAGATACGCAGTATTTT. V gene TRBV20-1 combines with J gene TRBJ2-3; D is perhaps TRBD2 (5 bases). V shed 4 bases and J shed 3 bases, with 20 bases lying between them. CDR3 length: 16 amino acids. The germline gives CDR1 DFQATT, CDR2 SNEGSKA (reference sequence).

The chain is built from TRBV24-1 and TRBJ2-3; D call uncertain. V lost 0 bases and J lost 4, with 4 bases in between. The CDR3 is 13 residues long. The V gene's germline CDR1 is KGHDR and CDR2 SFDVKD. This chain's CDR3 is CATSDLLADTQYF. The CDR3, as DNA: TGTGCCACCAGTGATTTGTTAGCAGATACGCAGTATTTT.

The chain's CDR3 is CSATTGSGYNSPLHF. CDR3 DNA: TGCAGTGCGACGACAGGGAGCGGCTATAATTCACCCCTCCACTTT. The rearrangement joins TRBV20-1 to TRBJ1-6, with 7 bases aligning to TRBD1. CDR1 and CDR2 (germline): DFQATT, SNEGSKA (reference sequence). The J segment lost 3 bases and the V segment lost 6 bases, leaving 8 bases of the junction unmatched. This CDR3 is 15 amino acids long.

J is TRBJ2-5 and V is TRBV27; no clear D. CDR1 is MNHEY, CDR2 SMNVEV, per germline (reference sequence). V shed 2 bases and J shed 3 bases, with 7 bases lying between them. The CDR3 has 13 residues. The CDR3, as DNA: TGTGCCAGCAGTTTAAGAGGTGAAGAGACCCAGTACTTC. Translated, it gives CASSLRGEETQYF.

CDR3 sequence (DNA): TGTGCCAGCAGCCCTCCGGGACGTTACACCATATATTTT. This encodes CASSPPGRYTIYF. The chain uses TRBV9 and TRBJ1-3; D perhaps matches TRBD1 (5 bases). V was cut by 4 bases and J by 8 bases, with 13 bases left in between. The CDR3 has 13 amino acids. Germline CDR1 is SGDLS and CDR2 is YYNGEE.

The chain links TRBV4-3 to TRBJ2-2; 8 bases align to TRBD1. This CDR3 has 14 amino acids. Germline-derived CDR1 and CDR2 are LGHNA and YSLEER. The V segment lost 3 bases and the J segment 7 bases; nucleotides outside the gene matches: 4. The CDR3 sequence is CASSQDRDGGELFF. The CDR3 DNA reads TGCGCCAGCAGCCAGGACAGGGACGGCGGGGAGCTGTTTTTT.

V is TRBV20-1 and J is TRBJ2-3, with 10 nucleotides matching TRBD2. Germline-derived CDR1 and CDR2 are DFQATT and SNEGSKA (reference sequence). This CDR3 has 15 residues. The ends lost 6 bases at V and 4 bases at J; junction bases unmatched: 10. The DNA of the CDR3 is TGCAGTGCCGGGCCGGGACTAGCGTTAGCAGATACGCAGTATTTT. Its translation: CSAGPGLALADTQYF.

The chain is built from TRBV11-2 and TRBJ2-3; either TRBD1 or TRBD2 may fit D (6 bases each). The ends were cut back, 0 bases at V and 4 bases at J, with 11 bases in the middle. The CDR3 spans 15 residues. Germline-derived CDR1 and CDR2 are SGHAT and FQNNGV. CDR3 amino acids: CASSLDGGLADTQYF. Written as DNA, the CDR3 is TGTGCCAGCAGCTTAGATGGGGGGCTCGCAGATACGCAGTATTTT.

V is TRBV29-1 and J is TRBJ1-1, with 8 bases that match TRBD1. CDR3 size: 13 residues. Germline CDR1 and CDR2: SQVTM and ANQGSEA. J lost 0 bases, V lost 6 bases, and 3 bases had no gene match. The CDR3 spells CSVETGVNTEAFF. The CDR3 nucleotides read TGCAGCGTAGAGACAGGGGTGAACACTGAAGCTTTCTTT.

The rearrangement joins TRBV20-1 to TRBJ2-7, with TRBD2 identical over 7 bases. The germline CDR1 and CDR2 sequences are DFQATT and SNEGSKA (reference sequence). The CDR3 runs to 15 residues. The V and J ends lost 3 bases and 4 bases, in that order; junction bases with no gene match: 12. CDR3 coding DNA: TGCAGTGCTAGTGTTTTTCAAGCGGGGCGATACGAGCAGTACTTC. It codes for CSASVFQAGRYEQYF.

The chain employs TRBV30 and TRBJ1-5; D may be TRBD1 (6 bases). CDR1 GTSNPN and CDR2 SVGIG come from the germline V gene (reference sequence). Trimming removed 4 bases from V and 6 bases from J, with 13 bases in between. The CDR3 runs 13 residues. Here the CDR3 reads CAWTAGARQPQHF. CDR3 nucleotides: TGTGCCTGGACAGCGGGGGCTCGTCAGCCCCAGCATTTT.

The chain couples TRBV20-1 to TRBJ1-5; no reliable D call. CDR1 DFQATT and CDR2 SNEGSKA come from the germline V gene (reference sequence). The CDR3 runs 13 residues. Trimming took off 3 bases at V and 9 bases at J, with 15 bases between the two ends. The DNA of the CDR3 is TGCAGTGCTAGTGCGCAGCCGTCGGGGCCCCAGCATTTT. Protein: CSASAQPSGPQHF.

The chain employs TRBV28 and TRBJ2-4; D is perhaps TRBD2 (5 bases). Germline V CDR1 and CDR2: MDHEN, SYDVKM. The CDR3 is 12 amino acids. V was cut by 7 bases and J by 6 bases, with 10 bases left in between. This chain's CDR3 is CASNQAGNIQYF. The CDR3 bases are TGTGCCAGCAACCAGGCGGGAAACATTCAGTACTTC. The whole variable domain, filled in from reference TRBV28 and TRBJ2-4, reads DVKVTQSSRYLVKRTGEKVFLECVQDMDHENMFWYRQDPGLGLRLIYFSYDVKMKEKGDIPEGYSVSREKKERFSLILESASTNQTSMYLCASNQAGNIQYFGAGTRLSVL.

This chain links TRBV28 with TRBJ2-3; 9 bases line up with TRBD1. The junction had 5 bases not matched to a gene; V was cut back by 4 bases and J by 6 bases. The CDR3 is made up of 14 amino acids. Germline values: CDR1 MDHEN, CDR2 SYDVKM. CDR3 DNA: TGTGCCAGCAGTTCGGGACAGGGAACGGATACGCAGTATTTT. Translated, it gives CASSSGQGTDTQYF.

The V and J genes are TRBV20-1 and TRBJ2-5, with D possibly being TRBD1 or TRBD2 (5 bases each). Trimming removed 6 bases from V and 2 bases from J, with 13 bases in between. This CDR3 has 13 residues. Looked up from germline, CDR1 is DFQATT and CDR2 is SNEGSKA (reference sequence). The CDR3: CSAPGGYQETQYF. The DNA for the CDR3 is TGCAGTGCCCCTGGGGGATATCAAGAGACCCAGTACTTC.

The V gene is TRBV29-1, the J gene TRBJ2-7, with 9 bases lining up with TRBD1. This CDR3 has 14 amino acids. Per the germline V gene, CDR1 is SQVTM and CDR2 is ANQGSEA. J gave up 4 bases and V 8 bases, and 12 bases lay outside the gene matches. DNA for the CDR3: TGCAGCTGTATTCCGGGACAGGGATTGTACGAGCAGTACTTC. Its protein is CSCIPGQGLYEQYF.

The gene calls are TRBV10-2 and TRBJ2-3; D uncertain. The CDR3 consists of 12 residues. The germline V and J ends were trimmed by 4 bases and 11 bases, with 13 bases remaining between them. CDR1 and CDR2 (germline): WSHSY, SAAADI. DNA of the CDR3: TGCGCCAGCAGTGCCGGTCTCGCCGGGCAGTATTTT. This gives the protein CASSAGLAGQYF.

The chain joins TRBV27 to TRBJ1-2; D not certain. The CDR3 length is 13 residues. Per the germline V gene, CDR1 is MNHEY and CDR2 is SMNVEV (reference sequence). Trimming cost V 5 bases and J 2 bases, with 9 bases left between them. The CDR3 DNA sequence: TGTGCCAGCAGTAGAGGGCCGAACTATGGCTACACCTTC. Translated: CASSRGPNYGYTF.

Written as DNA, the CDR3 is TGTGCCAGTAGCCCGGGACAGGGGGCTGTTGAAGCTTTCTTT. Translated: CASSPGQGAVEAFF. This chain uses TRBV19 with TRBJ1-1; 12 bases match TRBD1. The trim removed 6 bases at V and 7 bases at J, leaving 6 bases unmatched. CDR1 and CDR2 (germline): LNHDA, SQIVND (reference sequence). This CDR3 has 14 amino acids.

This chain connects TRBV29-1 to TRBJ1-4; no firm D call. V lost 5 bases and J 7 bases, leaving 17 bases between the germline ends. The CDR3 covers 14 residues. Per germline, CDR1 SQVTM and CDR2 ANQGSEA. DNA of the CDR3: TGCAGCGTTCAGGCGGGAGGAGTTGGTGAAAAACTGTTTTTT. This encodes CSVQAGGVGEKLFF. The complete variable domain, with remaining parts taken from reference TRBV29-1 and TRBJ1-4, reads SAVISQKPSRDICQRGTSLTIQCQVDSQVTMMFWYRQQPGQSLTLIATANQGSEATYESGFVIDKFPISRPNLTFSTLTVSNMSPEDSSIYLCSVQAGGVGEKLFFGSGTQLSVL.

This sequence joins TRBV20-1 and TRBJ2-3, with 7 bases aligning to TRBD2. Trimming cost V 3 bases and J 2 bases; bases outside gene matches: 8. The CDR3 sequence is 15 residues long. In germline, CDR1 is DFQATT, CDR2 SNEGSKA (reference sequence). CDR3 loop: CSASAPGLLTDTQYF. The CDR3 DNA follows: TGCAGTGCTAGTGCTCCGGGACTACTCACAGATACGCAGTATTTT.

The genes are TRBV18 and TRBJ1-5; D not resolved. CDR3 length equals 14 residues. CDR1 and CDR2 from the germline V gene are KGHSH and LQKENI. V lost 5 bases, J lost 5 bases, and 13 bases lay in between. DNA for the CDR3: TGTGCCAGCTCAGGAGCGGATGAGTATCAGCCCCAGCATTTT. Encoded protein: CASSGADEYQPQHF.

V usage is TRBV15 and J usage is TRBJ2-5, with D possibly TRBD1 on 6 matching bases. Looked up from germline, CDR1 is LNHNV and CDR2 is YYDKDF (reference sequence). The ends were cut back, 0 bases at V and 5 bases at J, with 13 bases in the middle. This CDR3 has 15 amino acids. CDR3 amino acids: CATSRDQGIGETQYF. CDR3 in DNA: TGTGCCACCAGCAGAGATCAGGGGATTGGTGAGACCCAGTACTTC.

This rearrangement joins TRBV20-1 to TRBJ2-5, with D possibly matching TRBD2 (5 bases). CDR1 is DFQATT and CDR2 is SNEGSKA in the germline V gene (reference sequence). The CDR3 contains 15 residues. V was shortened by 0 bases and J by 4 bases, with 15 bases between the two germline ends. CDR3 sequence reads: CSARDWSLAGETQYF. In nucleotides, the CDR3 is TGCAGTGCTAGAGATTGGAGTCTGGCGGGAGAGACCCAGTACTTC.

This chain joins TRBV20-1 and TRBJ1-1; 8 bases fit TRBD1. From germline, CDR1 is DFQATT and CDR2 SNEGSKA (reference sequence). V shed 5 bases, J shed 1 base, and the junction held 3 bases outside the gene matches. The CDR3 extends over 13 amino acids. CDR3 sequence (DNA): TGCAGTGCTCCCGGACAGGGGAACACTGAAGCTTTCTTT. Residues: CSAPGQGNTEAFF.

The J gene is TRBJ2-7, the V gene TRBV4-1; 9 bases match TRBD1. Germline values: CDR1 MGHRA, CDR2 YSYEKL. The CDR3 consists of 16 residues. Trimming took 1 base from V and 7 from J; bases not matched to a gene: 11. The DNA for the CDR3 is TGCGCCAGCAGCCAAGTAGTAGGGACAGGGAATTGGGAGCAGTACTTC. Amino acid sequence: CASSQVVGTGNWEQYF.